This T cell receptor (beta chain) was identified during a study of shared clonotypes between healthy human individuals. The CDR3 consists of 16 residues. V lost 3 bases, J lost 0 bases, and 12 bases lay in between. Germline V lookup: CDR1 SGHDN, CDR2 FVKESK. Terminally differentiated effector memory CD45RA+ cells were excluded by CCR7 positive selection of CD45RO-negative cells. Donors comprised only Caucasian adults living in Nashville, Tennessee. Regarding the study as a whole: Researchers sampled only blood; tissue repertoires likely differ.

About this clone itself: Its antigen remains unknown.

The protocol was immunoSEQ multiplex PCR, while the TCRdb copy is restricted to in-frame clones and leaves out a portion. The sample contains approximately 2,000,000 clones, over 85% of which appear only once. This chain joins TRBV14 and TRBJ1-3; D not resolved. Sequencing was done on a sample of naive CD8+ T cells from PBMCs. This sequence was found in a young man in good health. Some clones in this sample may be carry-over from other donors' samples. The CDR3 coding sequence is TGTGCCAGCAGCCAGAAAAGACATTTCTCTGGAAACACCATATATTTT. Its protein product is CASSQKRHFSGNTIYF.